What follows are 21 T cell receptor beta chains derived from one specimen sequenced in a study of radiation and T cells in renal cell carcinoma. The time point is: blood 4 weeks post-SBRT, at nephrectomy. Treatment given: 15 Gy SBRT to primary tumor, nephrectomy 4 weeks later. Data came from immunoSEQ multiplex PCR; TCRdb stores just in-frame clones and leaves some out. The profile shows around 100,000 clones, 70% to 85% of them singletons. The specimen was blood, collected from a patient whose treatment included radiotherapy and nephrectomy. All receptors come from a man aged 60 to 69 with renal cell carcinoma.

The chain combines TRBV9 with TRBJ1-1; 8 bases map to TRBD1. Germline assignment: CDR1 SGDLS and CDR2 YYNGEE. The CDR3 is made up of 14 amino acids. The V gene end was trimmed by 4 bases and the J gene end by 10 bases; junction bases not matched to a gene: 12. The CDR3 DNA is TGTGCCAGCAGCCCCCCGACAGGGGTCGGTCGAGCTTTCTTT. Translation: CASSPPTGVGRAFF.

The chain links TRBV10-2 to TRBJ2-1; D remains ambiguous. The CDR3 has 14 residues. Between the trimmed V and J ends, which lost 8 bases and 9 bases, there was a span of 20 bases. CDR1 and CDR2 (germline): WSHSY, SAAADI. The CDR3 reads CASREGVEQSEQFF. CDR3 DNA sequence: TGCGCCAGCCGCGAAGGAGTTGAGCAGAGTGAGCAGTTCTTC.

In this sample, this clone turned up once. CDR3 nucleotides: TGCGCCAGCAGTTCGGGACAGGGCACAGATACGCAGTATTTT. Translated, it gives CASSSGQGTDTQYF. The V gene is TRBV5-1, the J gene TRBJ2-3, with 8 positions matching TRBD1. This CDR3 is 14 amino acids long. Germline assignment: CDR1 SGHRS and CDR2 YFSETQ. V lost 5 bases and J lost 1; bases outside the gene matches: 3. Full variable domain (rest looked up from reference TRBV5-1 and TRBJ2-3): KAGVTQTPRYLIKTRGQQVTLSCSPISGHRSVSWYQQTPGQGLQFLFEYFSETQRNKGNFPGRFSGRQFSNSRSEMNVSTLELGDSALYLCASSSGQGTDTQYFGPGTRLTVL.

V gene TRBV19 combines with J gene TRBJ1-2, with no clear D. Germline CDR1 is LNHDA and CDR2 is SQIVND (reference sequence). V lost 2 bases and J 8 bases, leaving 12 bases between the germline ends. The CDR3 sequence is 13 residues long. The CDR3: CASSIQGSRGYTF. In DNA, the CDR3 is TGTGCCAGTAGTATACAAGGAAGTCGGGGCTACACCTTC. The complete variable domain, with remaining parts taken from reference TRBV19 and TRBJ1-2, reads DGGITQSPKYLFRKEGQNVTLSCEQNLNHDAMYWYRQDPGQGLRLIYYSQIVNDFQKGDIAEGYSVSREKKESFPLTVTSAQKNPTAFYLCASSIQGSRGYTFGSGTRLTVV.

CDR3 in DNA: TGTGCCAGCTCACGATCTACAGGGGGCGGATCGCGACCTGAAGCTTTCTTT. Amino acid sequence: CASSRSTGGGSRPEAFF. The chain carries TRBV18 and TRBJ1-1; the match to TRBD1 covers 9 bases. Germline CDR1 is KGHSH and CDR2 is LQKENI. The CDR3 is 17 amino acids. The J segment lost 6 bases and the V segment lost 4 bases, leaving 15 bases of the junction unmatched.

The chain has TRBV18 and TRBJ2-7; D is perhaps TRBD1 (6 bases). This CDR3 has 16 residues. Germline assignment: CDR1 KGHSH and CDR2 LQKENI. Trimming left V 1 base short and J 2 bases short, with 15 bases between. The CDR3 protein is CASSPRQGFQTYEQYF. Written as DNA, the CDR3 is TGTGCCAGCTCACCACGGCAGGGGTTCCAAACCTACGAGCAGTACTTC.

The V call is TRBV19, the J call TRBJ1-1, with D perhaps TRBD1 (5 bases). V was clipped by 6 bases and J by 2 bases, with 16 bases between them. CDR3 length: 15 amino acids. Germline CDR1 reads LNHDA; CDR2 reads SQIVND (reference sequence). The CDR3 nucleotides are TGTGCCAGTAGCACCTATCCGGGACTCAACACTGAAGCTTTCTTT. As protein: CASSTYPGLNTEAFF.

This clone was observed at least ten times. The rearrangement links TRBV4-1 to TRBJ2-7; the match to TRBD1 covers 8 bases. V was pared by 3 bases and J by 6 bases, with 13 bases of the junction left unmatched. The CDR3 sequence is 16 residues long. Germline V gene lookup returns CDR1 MGHRA and CDR2 YSYEKL. The CDR3 here is CASSQTAVRGPVEQYF. The CDR3 coding sequence is TGCGCCAGCAGCCAGACGGCGGTCAGGGGGCCGGTCGAGCAGTACTTC.

The chain is built from TRBV10-3 and TRBJ1-2, with D perhaps TRBD1 (6 bases). The germline V gene encodes CDR1 ENHRY and CDR2 SYGVKD. CDR3 length equals 14 residues. The V end was cut by 6 bases, the J end by 0 bases, with 11 bases between. Here the CDR3 reads CAIRAQGPNYGYTF. The CDR3 DNA follows: TGTGCCATCAGGGCTCAGGGGCCTAACTATGGCTACACCTTC.

This clone was seen repeatedly, ten times or more. The CDR3 protein is CASRRRNQGTEAFF. The CDR3 DNA reads TGTGCCAGCAGGCGGAGGAACCAAGGCACTGAAGCTTTCTTT. The rearrangement links TRBV6-5 to TRBJ1-1; D uncertain. The CDR3 runs to 14 residues. V lost 6 bases, J lost 4 bases, and 15 bases lay in between. The germline V gene has CDR1 MNHEY and CDR2 SVGAGI.

This clone was observed a single time. This chain links TRBV7-2 with TRBJ2-1; 8 nucleotides line up with TRBD2. Losses at the gene ends were 2 bases for V and 1 base for J; bases not matched to a gene: 4. The CDR3 sequence is 16 residues long. Germline V gene data show CDR1 as SGHTA and CDR2 as FQGNSA. CDR3 sequence (DNA): TGTGCCAGCAGCTTAACTGCGGGAGGTTCCTACAATGAGCAGTTCTTC. It encodes CASSLTAGGSYNEQFF. The entire variable domain, with the rest obtained from reference TRBV7-2 and TRBJ2-1, is as follows: GAGVSQSPSNKVTEKGKDVELRCDPISGHTALYWYRQSLGQGLEFLIYFQGNSAPDKSGLPSDRFSAERTGGSVSTLTIQRTQQEDSAVYLCASSLTAGGSYNEQFFGPGTRLTVL.

The gene calls are TRBV5-1 and TRBJ1-3; D is uncertain. Germline V gene lookup returns CDR1 SGHRS and CDR2 YFSETQ. This CDR3 has 15 residues. Trimming left V 0 bases short and J 1 base short, with 8 bases between. CDR3 DNA sequence: TGCGCCAGCAGCTTGGAGGGCCGGTCTGGAAACACCATATATTTT. Its protein product is CASSLEGRSGNTIYF.

The rearrangement uses TRBV21-1 and TRBJ2-7; the DNA was not used to check the table's D call, TRBD2. TRBV21-1 constitutes a pseudogene. CDR3 length: 17 amino acids. The CDR3 is CASSKAGSDRYSYEQYF. The DNA of the CDR3 is TGTGCCAGCAGCAAAGCAGGTAGCGACCGCTACTCCTACGAGCAGTACTTC.

The gene calls are TRBV10-1 and TRBJ2-3; possible D gene TRBD2, 6 bases. The germline CDR1 and CDR2 sequences are WNHNN and SYGVQD (reference sequence). CDR3 length equals 14 residues. The ends were cut back, 3 bases at V and 4 bases at J, with 11 bases in the middle. The CDR3, as DNA: TGCGCCAGCAGTGACGGGGGAAGGGCAGATACGCAGTATTTT. Translating it yields CASSDGGRADTQYF.

The chain links TRBV6-5 to TRBJ2-7; D might be TRBD1 or TRBD2, each matching 5 bases. Germline V CDR1 and CDR2: MNHEY, SVGAGI. Trimming stripped 3 bases from V and 0 bases from J, with 15 bases between. The CDR3 extends over 16 amino acids. CDR3: CASSYSRGAGSYEQYF. CDR3 sequence (DNA): TGTGCCAGCAGTTATTCGAGAGGGGCGGGCTCCTACGAGCAGTACTTC.

The chain employs TRBV5-1 and TRBJ2-7, with 7 nucleotides matching TRBD2. The CDR3 has 16 amino acids. V gave up 5 bases and J gave up 5 bases; unmatched junction bases: 16. Germline V gene data show CDR1 as SGHRS and CDR2 as YFSETQ. CDR3 coding DNA: TGCGCCAGCAGGCCAACTCTACGGACTAGTTTTCACGAGCAGTACTTC. This encodes CASRPTLRTSFHEQYF.

Comments on this clone: The same CDR3 can be traced to other DNA sequences in this sample. The chain joins TRBV2 to TRBJ2-5; 8 positions agree with TRBD1. Germline CDR1 is SNHLY and CDR2 is FYNNEI. V was pared by 5 bases and J by 4 bases, with 3 bases of the junction left unmatched. There are 13 residues in the CDR3. CDR3 loop: CASSRDRGETQYF. CDR3 nucleotide sequence: TGTGCCAGCAGTCGCGACAGGGGAGAGACCCAGTACTTC.

The CDR3 DNA follows: TGCAGCGTGAAGGGCAGGGGGGGCAATGAGCAGTTCTTC. Its translation: CSVKGRGGNEQFF. The chain links TRBV29-1 to TRBJ2-1; D tentatively fits TRBD1 or TRBD2 (7 bases each). V dropped 6 bases and J dropped 6 bases, with 15 bases sitting between them. Germline-derived CDR1 and CDR2 are SQVTM and ANQGSEA. The CDR3 loop spans 13 amino acids.

Here the CDR3 reads CATSRGPSDEQYF. In DNA form, the CDR3 reads TGTGCCACCAGCAGAGGCCCCTCGGACGAGCAGTACTTC. The chain recombines TRBV15 with TRBJ2-7; D remains ambiguous. Between the trimmed V and J ends, which lost 1 base and 5 bases, there was a span of 9 bases. CDR1 is LNHNV, CDR2 YYDKDF, per germline (reference sequence). This CDR3 has 13 residues.

As concerns this clone: The same CDR3 arises from other DNA sequences in this sample as well. The chain is built from TRBV20-1 and TRBJ2-5; D remains ambiguous. CDR1 is DFQATT and CDR2 is SNEGSKA in the germline V gene (reference sequence). Between the trimmed V and J ends, which lost 6 bases and 5 bases, there was a span of 10 bases. The CDR3 runs 11 residues. CDR3 coding DNA: TGCAGTGCCCTCCTCCAGGAGACCCAGTACTTC. This encodes CSALLQETQYF.

The genes are TRBV2 and TRBJ1-2, with a tentative D call TRBD1 (5 bases). This CDR3 has 12 amino acids. V lost 7 bases and J lost 3, with 9 bases in between. In germline, CDR1 is SNHLY, CDR2 FYNNEI. The DNA for the CDR3 is TGTGCCAGCACAGGGACCTACTATGGCTACACCTTC. It is translated as CASTGTYYGYTF. Based on the CDR3 plus reference TRBV2 and TRBJ1-2, the full variable domain is EPEVTQTPSHQVTQMGQEVILRCVPISNHLYFYWYRQILGQKVEFLVSFYNNEISEKSEIFDDQFSVERPDGSNFTLKIRSTKLEDSAMYFCASTGTYYGYTFGSGTRLTVV.